Sequencing of this T cell receptor (beta chain) was carried out in a study of OX40 agonist ivuxolimab in advanced cancers. Study-level points and caveats: Researchers report that CD8+ T cells had, on average, more expanded clones than CD4+.

Assay used: immunoSEQ multiplex PCR; TCRdb lists only in-frame clones, some missing. In the table there are 10,000 to 15,000 clones, 65% to 80% of which are singletons. With regard to this clone: The antigen is undetermined.

Collection of blood occurred at baseline, at cycle 4 day 1, and at cycle 7 day 1. Sequenced here: CD4+ or CD8+ T cells sorted from blood, sampled in a trial of the OX40 agonist ivuxolimab. This TCR came from an adult with an advanced solid tumor such as melanoma, head and neck, liver or kidney cancer.

For the CDR3, the DNA is TGTGCCAGCAGCCTGACTAGCGAGGAGACCCAGTACTTC. It encodes CASSLTSEETQYF. The chain recombines TRBV7-6 with TRBJ2-5; 8 positions agree with TRBD2. The CDR3 length is 13 residues. Looked up from germline, CDR1 is SGHVS and CDR2 is FNYEAQ. Unmatched junction bases numbered 4, after V lost 5 bases and J lost 5 bases. The full variable domain, completed using reference TRBV7-6 and TRBJ2-5, is GAGVSQSPRYKVTKRGQDVALRCDPISGHVSLYWYRQALGQGPEFLTYFNYEAQQDKSGLPNDRFSAERPEGSISTLTIQRTEQRDSAMYRCASSLTSEETQYFGPGTRLLVL.